The 6 T cell receptor beta chains reported below all come from one sample, sequenced in a study of OX40 agonist ivuxolimab in advanced cancers. Produced via immunoSEQ multiplex PCR; TCRdb's table is partial and in-frame only. The sample has around 68,000 clones; approximately 89% are singletons. The sample here was CD4+ or CD8+ T cells sorted from blood, taken in a trial of the OX40 agonist ivuxolimab. The receptors were sampled from an adult with an advanced solid tumor such as melanoma, head and neck, liver or kidney cancer.

This rearrangement joins TRBV10-3 to TRBJ1-4, with D hard to call. V gave up 6 bases and J gave up 5 bases, with 16 bases separating them. The CDR3 is 15 amino acids. CDR1 is ENHRY, CDR2 SYGVKD, per germline. The CDR3 loop reads CAISPLGELNEKLFF. The CDR3 bases are TGTGCCATCAGCCCACTCGGGGAGCTAAATGAAAAACTGTTTTTT.

The chain recombines TRBV7-9 with TRBJ2-7; 7 nucleotides agree with TRBD1. The length of the CDR3 is 15 residues. V gave up 5 bases and J gave up 6 bases; unmatched junction bases: 13. Germline assignment: CDR1 SEHNR and CDR2 FQNEAQ (reference sequence). CDR3 DNA sequence: TGTGCCAGCAGCATCACAGGGGATCTAGGGCTCGAGCAGTACTTC. Protein sequence: CASSITGDLGLEQYF.

V and J are TRBV6-1 and TRBJ2-3; 8 bases agree with TRBD2. The CDR3 is 15 amino acids. Germline trimming cut 4 bases from V and 2 bases from J; bases unmatched to any gene: 5. CDR1 and CDR2 (germline): MNHNS, SASEGT. The CDR3: CASSVVGLATDTQYF. CDR3 DNA sequence: TGTGCCAGCAGTGTGGTCGGACTAGCCACAGATACGCAGTATTTT.

The V gene is TRBV19, the J gene TRBJ2-2; 8 nucleotides match TRBD1. The CDR3 length is 15 residues. Trimming at V came to 11 bases and at J to 7 bases, leaving 15 bases not matched to a gene. Germline values: CDR1 LNHDA, CDR2 SQIVND (reference sequence). CDR3: CAAQGAQEGHGELFF. In nucleotides, the CDR3 is TGTGCCGCCCAGGGGGCGCAAGAGGGGCACGGGGAGCTGTTTTTT.

V usage is TRBV6-6 and J usage is TRBJ1-5; no clear D gene. Per the germline V gene, CDR1 is MNHNY and CDR2 is SVGAGI (reference sequence). The germline V and J ends were trimmed by 7 bases and 0 bases, with 10 bases remaining between them. CDR3 size: 14 residues. CDR3 coding DNA: TGTGCCAGCATTCCAGGCTATAGCAATCAGCCCCAGCATTTT. Protein sequence: CASIPGYSNQPQHF.

The V and J genes are TRBV5-1 and TRBJ1-4, with D possibly matching TRBD1 (5 bases). Trimming removed 0 bases at V and 8 bases at J, with 14 bases between. There are 15 residues in the CDR3. Germline lookup yields CDR1 SGHRS and CDR2 YFSETQ. In nucleotides, the CDR3 is TGCGCCAGCAGCTTGGGGGGCACTACGGAAGAAAAACTGTTTTTT. This sequence encodes CASSLGGTTEEKLFF.